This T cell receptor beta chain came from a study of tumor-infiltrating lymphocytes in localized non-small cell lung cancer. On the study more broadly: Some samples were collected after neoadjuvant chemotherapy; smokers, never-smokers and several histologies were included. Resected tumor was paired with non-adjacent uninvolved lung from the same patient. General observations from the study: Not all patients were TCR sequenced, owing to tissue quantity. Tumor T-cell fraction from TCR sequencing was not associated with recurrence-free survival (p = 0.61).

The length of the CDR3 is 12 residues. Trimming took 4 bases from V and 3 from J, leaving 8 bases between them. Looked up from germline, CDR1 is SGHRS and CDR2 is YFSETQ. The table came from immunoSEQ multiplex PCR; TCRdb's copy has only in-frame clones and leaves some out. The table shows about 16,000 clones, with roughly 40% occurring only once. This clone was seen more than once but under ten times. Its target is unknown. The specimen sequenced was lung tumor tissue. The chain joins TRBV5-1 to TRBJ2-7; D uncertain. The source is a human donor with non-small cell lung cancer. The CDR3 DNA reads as TGCGCCAGCAGCCTCGACGGCTACGAGCAGTACTTC. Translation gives CASSLDGYEQYF.